Listed here is a single T cell receptor beta chain. The sample originates from a study of T cell changes during pregnancy in multiple sclerosis. Only in-frame clones appear in the TCRdb table, and some are missing; sequencing was by immunoSEQ multiplex PCR. This repertoire shows around 95,000 clones, 94% found once; its top ten account for about 1.6%. Germline V lookup: CDR1 SGHTS, CDR2 YDEGEE. Trimming took off 2 bases at V and 9 bases at J, with 12 bases between the two ends. The CDR3 has 13 amino acids. The sample here was peripheral blood, taken after pregnancy. The receptor comes from a female donor in good health, enrolled as a control in a pregnancy study. The chain uses TRBV5-8 and TRBJ2-1; no firm D call. Here the CDR3 reads CASSFLVSTEQFF. The DNA of the CDR3 is TGTGCCAGCAGCTTCCTAGTATCGACTGAGCAGTTCTTC. The whole variable domain, filled in from reference TRBV5-8 and TRBJ2-1, reads EAGVTQSPTHLIKTRGQQATLRCSPISGHTSVYWYQQALGLGLQFLLWYDEGEERNRGNFPPRFSGRQFPNYSSELNVNALELEDSALYLCASSFLVSTEQFFGPGTRLTVL.